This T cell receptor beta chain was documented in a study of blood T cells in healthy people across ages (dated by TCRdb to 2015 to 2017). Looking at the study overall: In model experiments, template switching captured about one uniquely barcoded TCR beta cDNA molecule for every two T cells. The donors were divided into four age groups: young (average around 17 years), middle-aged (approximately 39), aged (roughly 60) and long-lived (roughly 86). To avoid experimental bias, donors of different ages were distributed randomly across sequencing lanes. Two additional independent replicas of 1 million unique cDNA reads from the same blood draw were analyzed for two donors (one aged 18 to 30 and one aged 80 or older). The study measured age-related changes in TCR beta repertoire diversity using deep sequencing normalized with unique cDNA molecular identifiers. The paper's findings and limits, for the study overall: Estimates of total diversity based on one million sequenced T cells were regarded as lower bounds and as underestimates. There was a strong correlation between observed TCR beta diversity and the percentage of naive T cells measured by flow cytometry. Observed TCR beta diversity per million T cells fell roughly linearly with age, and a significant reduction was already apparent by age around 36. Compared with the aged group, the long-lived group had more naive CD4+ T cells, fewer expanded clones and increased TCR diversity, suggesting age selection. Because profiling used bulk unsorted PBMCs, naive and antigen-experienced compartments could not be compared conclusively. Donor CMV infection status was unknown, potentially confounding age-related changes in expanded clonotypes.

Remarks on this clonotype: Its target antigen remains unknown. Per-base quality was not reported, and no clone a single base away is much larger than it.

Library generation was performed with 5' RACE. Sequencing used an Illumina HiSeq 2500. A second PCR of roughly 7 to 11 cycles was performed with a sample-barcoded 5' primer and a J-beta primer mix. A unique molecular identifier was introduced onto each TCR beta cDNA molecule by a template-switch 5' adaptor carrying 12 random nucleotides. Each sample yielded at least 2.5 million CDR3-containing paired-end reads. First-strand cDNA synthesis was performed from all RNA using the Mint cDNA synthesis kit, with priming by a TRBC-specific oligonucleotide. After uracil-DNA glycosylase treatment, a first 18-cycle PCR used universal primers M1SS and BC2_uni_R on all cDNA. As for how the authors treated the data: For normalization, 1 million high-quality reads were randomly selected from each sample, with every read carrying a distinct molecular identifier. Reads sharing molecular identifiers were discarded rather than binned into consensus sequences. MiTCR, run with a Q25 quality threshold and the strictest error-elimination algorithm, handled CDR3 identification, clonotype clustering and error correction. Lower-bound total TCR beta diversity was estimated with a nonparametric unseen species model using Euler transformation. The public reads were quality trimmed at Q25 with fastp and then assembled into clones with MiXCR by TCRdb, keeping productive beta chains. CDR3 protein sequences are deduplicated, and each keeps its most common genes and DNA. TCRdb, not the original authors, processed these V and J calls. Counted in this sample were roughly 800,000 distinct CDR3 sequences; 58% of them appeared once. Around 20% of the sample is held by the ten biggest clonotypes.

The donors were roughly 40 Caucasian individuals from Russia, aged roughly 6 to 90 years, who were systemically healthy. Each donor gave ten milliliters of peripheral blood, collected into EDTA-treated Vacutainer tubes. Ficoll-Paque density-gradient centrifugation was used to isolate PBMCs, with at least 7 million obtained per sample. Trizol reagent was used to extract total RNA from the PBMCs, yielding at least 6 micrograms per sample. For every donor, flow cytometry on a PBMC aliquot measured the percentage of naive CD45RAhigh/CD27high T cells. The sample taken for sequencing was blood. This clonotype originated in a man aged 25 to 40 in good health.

The CDR3 sequence is CASSQERASVQFF. The DNA sequence is TGTGCCAGCAGCCAAGAGAGGGCCAGCGTTCAGTTCTTC. The chain uses TRBV3-1 and TRBJ2-1; the best D guess is TRBD2, with 5 bases matching. V gives up 0 bases and J gives up 13 bases, and the segment between their germline ends measures 13 bases. Its CDR3 holds 13 amino acids, cysteine through phenylalanine. Only the CDR3 part of the read is kept: 39 bases, read in frame from the first base. For CDR1 and CDR2, the germline V gene (reference sequence) lists LGHDT and YNNKEL.